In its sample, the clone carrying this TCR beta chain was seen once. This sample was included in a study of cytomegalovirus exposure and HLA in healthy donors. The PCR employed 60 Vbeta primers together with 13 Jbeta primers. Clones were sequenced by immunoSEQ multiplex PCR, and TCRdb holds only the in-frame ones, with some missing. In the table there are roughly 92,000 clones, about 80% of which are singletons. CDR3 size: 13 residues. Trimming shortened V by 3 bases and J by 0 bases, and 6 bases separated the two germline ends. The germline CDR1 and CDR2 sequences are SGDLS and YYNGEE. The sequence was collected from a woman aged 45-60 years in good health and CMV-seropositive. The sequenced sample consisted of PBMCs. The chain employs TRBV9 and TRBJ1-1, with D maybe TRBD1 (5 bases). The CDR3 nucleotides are TGTGCCAGCAGCGGGGGCCTGAACACTGAAGCTTTCTTT. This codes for CASSGGLNTEAFF. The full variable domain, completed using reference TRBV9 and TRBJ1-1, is DSGVTQTPKHLITATGQRVTLRCSPRSGDLSVYWYQQSLDQGLQFLIQYYNGEERAKGNILERFSAQQFPDLHSELNLSSLELGDSALYFCASSGGLNTEAFFGQGTRLTVV.